These 4 T cell receptor beta chains share one sample of origin, sequenced in a study of shared clonotypes between healthy human individuals. The protocol was immunoSEQ multiplex PCR, while the TCRdb copy is restricted to in-frame clones and leaves out a portion. This table holds around 2.1 million clones, approximately 95% found once. Material for sequencing was naive CD4+ T cells sorted from blood. Described subset: CD45RA+ positively selected. The source of these receptors is a man in his late teens or twenties in good health.

This chain joins TRBV30 and TRBJ1-5, with D uncertain. This CDR3 contains 12 residues. CDR1 is GTSNPN, CDR2 SVGIG, per germline (reference sequence). Trimming pared 0 bases from V and 9 bases from J, leaving 9 bases between. As DNA, the CDR3 is TGTGCCTGGAGTGTACAACATCGGCCCCAGCATTTT. Encoded protein: CAWSVQHRPQHF.

This clone has only one observation. This chain connects TRBV7-6 to TRBJ2-1, with 9 bases lining up with TRBD2. Germline CDR1 reads SGHVS; CDR2 reads FNYEAQ. V shed 5 bases, J shed 4 bases, and the junction held 6 bases outside the gene matches. This CDR3 is 15 amino acids long. The CDR3 DNA follows: TGTGCCAGCAGCCCAACTAGCGGGTTATACAATGAGCAGTTCTTC. It yields the protein CASSPTSGLYNEQFF.

The V and J genes are TRBV7-2 and TRBJ1-5; D is undetermined. CDR1 is SGHTA and CDR2 is FQGNSA in the germline V gene. The ends were cut back, 5 bases at V and 0 bases at J, with 5 bases in the middle. This CDR3 contains 13 residues. The CDR3 protein is CASSTHSNQPQHF. CDR3 nucleotide sequence: TGTGCCAGCAGCACCCATAGCAATCAGCCCCAGCATTTT. Using reference TRBV7-2 and TRBJ1-5 for the parts outside the CDR3, the full variable domain is GAGVSQSPSNKVTEKGKDVELRCDPISGHTALYWYRQSLGQGLEFLIYFQGNSAPDKSGLPSDRFSAERTGGSVSTLTIQRTQQEDSAVYLCASSTHSNQPQHFGDGTRLSIL.

The chain joins TRBV5-5 to TRBJ2-7; D unclear. The germline V and J ends were trimmed by 4 bases and 3 bases, with 11 bases remaining between them. Germline V lookup: CDR1 SGHKS, CDR2 YYEKEE (reference sequence). CDR3 length: 13 residues. The CDR3 DNA is TGTGCCAGCAGCCTGGCCCTCCTCTACGAGCAGTACTTC. Amino acids: CASSLALLYEQYF.